What follows are 3 T cell receptor beta chains derived from one specimen sequenced in a study of blood T cell repertoires in COVID-19 (dated by TCRdb to 2020 to 2021). Libraries were constructed by the immunoSEQ multiplex PCR assay. Not all clones reach the TCRdb copy of this immuneACCESS table, which keeps in-frame sequences only. Checked studies attribute under half of the gap to unresolved V genes and leave the rest unexplained. In all, the sample holds 120,000 to 150,000 clones, and about four fifths of those were seen once. The ten largest make up 4.8% of the sample. Source material: peripheral blood. These receptors came from a human donor in a cohort sampled during active COVID-19.

The chain links TRBV7-2 to TRBJ1-2; TRBD1 agrees at 12 bases. The CDR3 loop spans 15 amino acids. The J segment lost 4 bases and the V segment lost 7 bases, leaving 7 bases of the junction unmatched. The germline V gene encodes CDR1 SGHTA and CDR2 FQGNSA. The CDR3 loop is CASTPGTGGTYGYTF. The DNA of the CDR3 is TGTGCCAGCACCCCCGGGACAGGGGGCACCTATGGCTACACCTTC.

The chain couples TRBV6-2 or TRBV6-3 to TRBJ2-7; D gene ambiguous. The CDR3 spans 13 residues. Germline lookup yields CDR1 MNHEY and CDR2 SVGEGT. V was cut by 0 bases and J by 1 base, with 4 bases left in between. CDR3 region: CASSYSLSYEQYV. DNA for the CDR3: TGTGCCAGCAGTTACTCTCTTTCCTACGAGCAGTACGTC.

The chain combines TRBV2 with TRBJ2-3; no clear D gene. Germline CDR1 and CDR2: SNHLY and FYNNEI. The V end lost 4 bases, the J end lost 0 bases, and 8 bases lay between the germline ends. The length of the CDR3 is 14 residues. The CDR3 loop is CASSVRLSTDTQYF. The CDR3 DNA reads TGTGCCAGCAGTGTGCGTTTGAGCACAGATACGCAGTATTTT.